What follows describes a single T cell receptor (beta chain). Study processing details: Reference gene primer amplification gave estimated nucleated cell counts. The data were produced by immunoSEQ multiplex PCR, yet TCRdb's version contains in-frame clones alone and is incomplete. V and J calls and clone size are copied from that table; D and trimming were computed from the DNA. The profile shows 150,000 to 200,000 clones, approximately 80% of them singletons. The data derive from a study of blood T cell repertoires in COVID-19. About the study: T cells, B-cell-depleted T cells, or PBMCs supplied cDNA or gDNA.

The study recruited people aged about 18 to 90 years across around 24 US areas. This CDR3 is built from 13 residues. V trimming: 4 bases; J trimming: 7 bases; junction bases outside the gene matches: 4. Per germline, CDR1 SGHRS and CDR2 YFSETQ. The sequence was collected from a middle-aged man who had recovered from COVID-19. The gene calls are TRBV5-1 and TRBJ2-1, with 8 bases matching TRBD1. What was sequenced was PBMCs or T cells enriched from blood (not recorded which). Here the CDR3 reads CASSGQGNNEQFF. For the CDR3, the DNA is TGCGCCAGCAGCGGACAGGGAAATAATGAGCAGTTCTTC.